This TCR beta chain was documented in a study of CD8 T cells in ankylosing spondylitis (dated by TCRdb to 2017 to 2019). General notes on the study: To find TCR variants linked to disease, the study profiled T cell receptor beta repertoires in ankylosing spondylitis patients and healthy donors. The whole study cohort included 108 healthy donors and 25 ankylosing spondylitis patients. Peripheral blood samples were taken, and synovial fluid was additionally collected from ankylosing spondylitis patients. Points the paper makes about the study in general: In peripheral blood, the disease-linked clones were found at relatively low frequencies and had a CD8+ phenotype. A TCR beta motif made up of several highly homologous amino acid variants appeared to be characteristic of blood from ankylosing spondylitis patients. The disease-linked clones were reported to be significantly enriched in matched synovial fluid samples from ankylosing spondylitis patients. Some TCR beta motif variants had previously been reported in synovial fluid and blood of reactive arthritis patients, which suggested common disease-initiation mechanisms.

Via the germline V gene (reference sequence), CDR1 is MNHNY and CDR2 SVGAGI. Including the terminal cysteine and phenylalanine, the CDR3 comprises 14 residues. Just CDR3 DNA is preserved here, 42 bases in frame from base 1. Relative to germline, V is missing 5 bases and J is missing 8 bases, with 6 bases of the junction outside any gene match. The instrument was an Illumina HiSeq 2500. TCR beta libraries were prepared by quantitative 5'-RACE with molecular barcodes. Per the source publication's procedure: A new computational method, built on a probabilistic model of VDJ rearrangement, was used to identify disease-linked TCR variants. TCRdb ran its own pipeline on the public reads, namely fastp trimming at Q25 and MiXCR clone calling, and kept in-frame beta chains. Every entry covers one CDR3 protein and lists the most common genes and DNA from its rows. The authors' filters were not applied to this entry. The table for this sample lists around 150,000 distinct CDR3 sequences; around 18% of them were counted only once. Over 7% of the sample is in the top ten clones.

To note about this clonotype: The clone's antigen remains unknown. There are no base qualities to consult, and no much larger clone falls within one base.

The receptor's source is a male donor with ankylosing spondylitis or in good health (not recorded which). The chain employs TRBV6-6 and TRBJ1-4; TRBD1 aligns with 9 central bases. Sequencing was done on a sample of blood, either unsorted or a sorted T cell fraction (not recorded which). The CDR3 reads as follows: CASSTTGGAEKLFF. The DNA sequence is as follows: TGTGCCAGCAGTACAACAGGGGGCGCGGAAAAACTGTTTTTT.